This TCR beta chain was identified during a study of early T cells in non-severe SARS-CoV-2 infection. About the research overall: Chains from this unsorted whole-blood bulk RNA could not be paired. Findings and caveats of the study: Matches to VDJdb favored anti-spike CD8 responses and missed private and CD4 specificities.

This clonotype has a handful of counts. Its antigen is not identified. The CDR3 runs 12 residues. Germline loops: CDR1 SGHDN, CDR2 FVKESK. Between the trimmed V and J ends, which lost 5 bases and 6 bases, there was a span of 11 bases. Unique molecular identifiers were affixed to single, distinct cDNA molecules. Each CDR3 protein is one row after TCRdb ran MiXCR on the 5' RACE reads. Of around 100,000 distinct CDR3 sequences in the sample, 16% are singletons; the top ten hold around 1.3%. This chain uses TRBV14 with TRBJ2-7, with D uncertain. The clonotype was recovered from an adult who was a healthcare worker with PCR-confirmed SARS-CoV-2 infection or an uninfected control (not recorded which). Sequencing was performed on whole blood. The CDR3 sequence: CASSYSSGEQYF. The CDR3, as DNA: TGTGCCAGCAGCTATAGTTCCGGCGAGCAGTACTTC.